This entry lists 19 T cell receptor beta chains sequenced from one sample in a study of T cell responses to AZD1222 COVID-19 vaccine (dated by TCRdb to the early 2020s). The library was produced with the immunoSEQ multiplex PCR assay. TCRdb re-hosts the immuneACCESS table, in-frame sequences only. Its copies lack some clones; in the studies checked, an unresolved V gene accounts for under half of them, and the cause for the rest is not known. The sample table shows over 120,000 clones, and 80% to 95% are seen once. The ten largest clones represent over 3% of the sample. Taken with the paper, the label for time point translates to: baseline before first vaccination. Sequenced here: peripheral blood, sampled on day 0 of AZD1222 vaccination. These receptors were obtained from an adult in good health.

This chain uses TRBV15 with TRBJ2-7; D is perhaps TRBD2 (5 bases). The germline gives CDR1 LNHNV, CDR2 YYDKDF (reference sequence). Trimming shortened V by 3 bases and J by 3 bases, and 18 bases separated the two germline ends. This CDR3 comprises 16 residues. This CDR3 is CATSRVSAGSYYEQYF. In DNA, the CDR3 is TGTGCCACCAGCAGGGTTAGCGCCGGGTCCTACTACGAGCAGTACTTC. The full variable domain, rest sourced from reference TRBV15 and TRBJ2-7, is DAMVIQNPRYQVTQFGKPVTLSCSQTLNHNVMYWYQQKSSQAPKLLFHYYDKDFNNEADTPDNFQSRRPNTSFCFLDIRSPGLGDTAMYLCATSRVSAGSYYEQYFGPGTRLTVT.

The genes are TRBV19 and TRBJ1-1, with D unresolved. V was pared by 4 bases and J by 4 bases, with 16 bases between. CDR1 is LNHDA and CDR2 is SQIVND in the germline V gene (reference sequence). The CDR3 spans 15 residues. CDR3 loop: CASSTHVREPTEAFF. CDR3 coding DNA: TGTGCCAGTAGTACACACGTTAGAGAGCCCACTGAAGCTTTCTTT.

The V call is TRBV6-5, the J call TRBJ2-5; 7 nucleotides match TRBD1. V gave up 5 bases and J gave up 6 bases; unmatched junction bases: 9. This CDR3 is built from 14 residues. Germline CDR1 and CDR2: MNHEY and SVGAGI. The CDR3 loop is CASSPKGGPKTQYF. The DNA of the CDR3 is TGTGCCAGCAGTCCAAAAGGGGGCCCGAAGACCCAGTACTTC.

This clone was seen only once. The gene calls are TRBV25-1 and TRBJ2-3; 7 bases map to TRBD2. The CDR3 consists of 15 residues. Germline values: CDR1 MGHDK, CDR2 SYGVNS. V dropped 2 bases and J dropped 2; count of bases not matched to a gene: 4. The CDR3 sequence is CASSEPSGITDTQYF. For the CDR3, the DNA is TGTGCCAGCAGTGAACCCAGCGGGATCACAGATACGCAGTATTTT.

The genes are TRBV13 and TRBJ2-7; TRBD2 matches 9 bases. The CDR3 spans 15 residues. V trimming: 6 bases; J trimming: 0 bases; junction bases outside the gene matches: 6. Germline V gene lookup returns CDR1 PRHDT and CDR2 FYEKMQ (reference sequence). The CDR3 protein is CASREKREASYEQYF. The CDR3 DNA is TGTGCCAGCAGAGAGAAGCGGGAGGCCTCCTACGAGCAGTACTTC.

This chain connects TRBV12-3 or TRBV12-4 to TRBJ2-3; D gene unclear. The CDR3 spans 12 residues. Trimming removed 3 bases from V and 4 bases from J, with 5 bases in between. The CDR3 region is CASSFLSDTQYF. The CDR3 bases are TGTGCCAGCAGTTTTTTATCAGATACGCAGTATTTT.

This clone is hyperexpanded by share. The V call is TRBV6-5, the J call TRBJ2-2; the match to TRBD1 covers 8 bases. This CDR3 region has 15 residues. Germline CDR1 is MNHEY and CDR2 is SVGAGI. V lost 5 bases and J lost 3; bases outside the gene matches: 5. The CDR3 DNA reads TGTGCCAGCAGTACCGGGACAGGACACACCGGGGAGCTGTTTTTT. It yields the protein CASSTGTGHTGELFF.

This rearrangement joins TRBV4-2 to TRBJ2-7; D uncertain. Looked up from germline, CDR1 is LGHNA and CDR2 is YNFKEQ. There are 15 residues in the CDR3. The V and J ends lost 5 bases and 2 bases respectively, with 16 bases between them. In nucleotides, the CDR3 is TGTGCCAGCAGCTCAAGATCGGGTTACACCTACGAGCAGTACTTC. Encoded protein: CASSSRSGYTYEQYF.

The V and J genes are TRBV27 and TRBJ1-6, with a weak D call TRBD1 (6 bases). CDR1 is MNHEY and CDR2 is SMNVEV in the germline V gene (reference sequence). There are 13 residues in the CDR3. The V gene lost 6 bases and the J gene lost 16 bases, with 19 bases spanning the gap. Written as DNA, the CDR3 is TGTGCCAGCAGCTATAGGGGGGTAGCCGAGCTCCACTTT. Translating it yields CASSYRGVAELHF.

This rearrangement joins TRBV21-1 to TRBJ1-5. TRBV21-1 has pseudogene status. The CDR3 spans 17 residues. The CDR3 spells CASSNLRSPGSRQPQHF. CDR3 in DNA: TGTGCCAGCAGCAACTTGCGGTCGCCGGGATCGCGGCAGCCCCAGCATTTT.

V is TRBV19 and J is TRBJ2-7; 8 bases are shared with TRBD1. V shed 5 bases, J shed 1 base, and the junction held 10 bases outside the gene matches. This CDR3 contains 16 residues. The germline V gene has CDR1 LNHDA and CDR2 SQIVND (reference sequence). The CDR3 sequence: CASSGPGWTGSYEQYF. The CDR3 nucleotides read TGTGCCAGTAGTGGGCCTGGGTGGACAGGGTCCTACGAGCAGTACTTC.

Of note for this clone: The limits of the CDR3 on the DNA are not certain, so only TCRdb's listed CDR3 is given. This sequence joins TRBV21-1 and TRBJ2-5. TRBV21-1 is classified as a pseudogene. The CDR3 has 13 residues if both end residues are counted. The CDR3 loop reads CASILGGGETQYF.

The genes are TRBV10-3 and TRBJ1-2; 10 positions match TRBD1. V was clipped by 2 bases and J by 3 bases; unmatched bases: 12. Germline V lookup: CDR1 ENHRY, CDR2 SYGVKD. The CDR3 is 18 amino acids. The CDR3 bases are TGTGCCATCAGTGAGCGGGGACAGGGGACCCCCATGGACTATGGCTACACCTTC. Protein product: CAISERGQGTPMDYGYTF.

The chain carries TRBV7-6 and TRBJ2-7; D could derive from TRBD1 or TRBD2 (5 bases each). This CDR3 contains 15 residues. The V gene's germline CDR1 is SGHVS and CDR2 FNYEAQ. Trimming took off 1 base at V and 3 bases at J, with 13 bases between the two ends. CDR3 DNA: TGTGCCAGCAGCTTAGGGACCGGGACGGGCTACGAGCAGTACTTC. It yields the protein CASSLGTGTGYEQYF.

V and J are TRBV2 and TRBJ2-3; 13 bases are a match to TRBD2. Unmatched junction bases numbered 10, after V lost 5 bases and J lost 8 bases. Germline assignment: CDR1 SNHLY and CDR2 FYNNEI. The CDR3 runs to 16 residues. The DNA for the CDR3 is TGTGCCAGCAGTCTCGGGACTAGCGGGACCACGGGTACGCAGTATTTT. Encoded protein: CASSLGTSGTTGTQYF.

The chain uses TRBV11-2 and TRBJ2-3; D ambiguous. The CDR3 spans 14 residues. Germline V gene sequence: CDR1 SGHAT, CDR2 FQNNGV. Trimming pared 6 bases from V and 3 bases from J, leaving 13 bases between. As DNA, the CDR3 is TGTGCCAGCAGAGATTACGGGTCGACAGATACGCAGTATTTT. Translated, it gives CASRDYGSTDTQYF.

The chain is built from TRBV28 and TRBJ2-7; 9 bases match TRBD2. The V gene's germline CDR1 is MDHEN and CDR2 SYDVKM. Trimming removed 5 bases from V and 0 bases from J; junction bases left unmatched: 2. This CDR3 region has 14 residues. CDR3 region: CASSNSGSSYEQYF. CDR3 bases: TGTGCCAGCAGTAATAGCGGGAGCTCCTACGAGCAGTACTTC. Full variable domain (missing parts from reference TRBV28 and TRBJ2-7): DVKVTQSSRYLVKRTGEKVFLECVQDMDHENMFWYRQDPGLGLRLIYFSYDVKMKEKGDIPEGYSVSREKKERFSLILESASTNQTSMYLCASSNSGSSYEQYFGPGTRLTVT.

CDR3 nucleotides: TGTGCCAGCAGCCAAGATCATGGGGGACTAGGGCAGTTCTTC. It specifies CASSQDHGGLGQFF. The chain employs TRBV4-2 and TRBJ2-1, with TRBD2 identical over 8 bases. CDR1 is LGHNA, CDR2 YNFKEQ, per germline. Losses at the gene ends were 0 bases for V and 12 bases for J; bases not matched to a gene: 7. The CDR3 runs to 14 residues.

This clone was observed once. This chain connects TRBV15 to TRBJ2-3; 8 nucleotides line up with TRBD2. Germline V gene lookup returns CDR1 LNHNV and CDR2 YYDKDF (reference sequence). V lost 1 base and J lost 3; bases outside the gene matches: 6. CDR3 length: 16 amino acids. The CDR3 sequence: CATSRGSSGSTDTQYF. The CDR3 coding sequence is TGTGCCACCAGCAGAGGATCCAGCGGGAGTACAGATACGCAGTATTTT.